These T cell receptor beta chains were read from a single sample in a study of PD-1 blockade in classical Hodgkin lymphoma. Sequencing was performed with immunoSEQ multiplex PCR; in TCRdb, only in-frame clones are kept and a portion is missing. The profile shows about 60,000 clones, more than 80% of them singletons. Sequencing was performed on peripheral blood mononuclear cells (PBMCs), taken before the fourth cycle of nivolumab. The source of these receptors is a human donor with classical Hodgkin lymphoma. Both conserved end residues are trimmed from each CDR3. Each record gives: J gene, V gene, CDR3 protein.

j_gene: TRBJ2-1
v_gene: TRBV18
CDR3aa: ASSPGGGAPNEQF

j_gene: TRBJ1-2
v_gene: TRBV5-1
CDR3aa: ASSFEGGWGSGYT

j_gene: TRBJ1-2
v_gene: TRBV6-1
CDR3aa: ASSESPLAGGGYT

j_gene: TRBJ2-7
v_gene: TRBV11-2
CDR3aa: ASSLHEQY

j_gene: TRBJ1-2
v_gene: TRBV14
CDR3aa: ASSLLGYGYT

j_gene: TRBJ2-3
v_gene: TRBV30
CDR3aa: AWGVDTQY

j_gene: TRBJ1-1
v_gene: TRBV7-7
CDR3aa: ASSLVENTEAF

j_gene: TRBJ2-4
v_gene: TRBV4-1
CDR3aa: ASSQGAENIQY

j_gene: TRBJ1-2
v_gene: TRBV6-6
CDR3aa: ASSYPVRALGGGYT

j_gene: TRBJ2-1
v_gene: TRBV29-1
CDR3aa: SEETGGEQF

j_gene: TRBJ2-7
v_gene: TRBV4-2
CDR3aa: ASSLLGGQGPYEQY